A single sample is the source of the 8 T cell receptor beta chains below, sequenced in a study of monozygotic twins with inflammatory bowel disease. TCRdb reanalyzed the 5' RACE reads and collapses them to one entry per CDR3 protein, without DNA. The repertoire table contains about 160,000 distinct CDR3 sequences. The sequenced material came from blood. Receptors originate from a human donor with ulcerative colitis or Crohn's disease, or a healthy co-twin of an affected twin (not recorded which).

This chain joins TRBV7-2 and TRBJ2-3; TCRdb's assignment of TRBD2 cannot be checked, as there is no DNA. CDR1 and CDR2 (germline): SGHTA, FQGNSA. The CDR3 is made up of 16 amino acids. The chain's CDR3 is CASSFRSGGGSDTQYF.

The rearrangement joins TRBV7-2 to TRBJ2-7; lacking DNA, the TRBD2 call made by TCRdb goes unchecked. This CDR3 contains 14 residues. Germline V gene data show CDR1 as SGHTA and CDR2 as FQGNSA. The CDR3 region is CASNFGSPPYEQYF.

The V and J genes are TRBV4-3 and TRBJ2-3; lacking DNA, the TRBD2 call made by TCRdb goes unchecked. The CDR3 covers 20 residues. Germline values: CDR1 LGHNA, CDR2 YSLEER. CDR3: CASSQEPATSGSGSTDTQYF.

The chain is built from TRBV5-1 and TRBJ2-3. Per the germline V gene, CDR1 is SGHRS and CDR2 is YFSETQ. The CDR3 has 12 residues. The CDR3 here is CASRESTDTQYF.

The chain carries TRBV5-4 and TRBJ1-1; TCRdb's D call, TRBD1, is unchecked because there is no DNA. The CDR3 is 13 residues long. Germline V gene lookup returns CDR1 SGHNT and CDR2 YYREEE (reference sequence). CDR3 amino acids: CASTRQGAAEAFF.

The V gene is TRBV20-1, the J gene TRBJ1-1. CDR3 length: 14 amino acids. The germline V gene encodes CDR1 DFQATT and CDR2 SNEGSKA (reference sequence). This CDR3 reads CSARVARRNTEAFF.

The chain has TRBV18 and TRBJ2-1; the TCRdb call, TRBD1, lacks DNA for checking. The CDR3 loop spans 15 amino acids. CDR1 KGHSH and CDR2 LQKENI come from the germline V gene. CDR3 protein: CASSPLARDTNEQFF.

The chain couples TRBV10-3 to TRBJ2-5; the TCRdb D gene call, TRBD1, has no DNA to confirm it. CDR3 size: 13 residues. Germline V gene lookup returns CDR1 ENHRY and CDR2 SYGVKD. Here the CDR3 reads CAATPGQGETQYF.